This T cell receptor (beta chain) was observed in a study of CD8+ T cells in alopecia areata. Overall study findings and caveats: Scalp lesions, especially in alopecia totalis/universalis, had higher clonality than normal scalp.

The CDR3 covers 11 residues. J was trimmed by 6 bases and V by 6 bases; bases with no gene match: 4. Germline V gene sequence: CDR1 SQVTM, CDR2 ANQGSEA. A word on this clone: The antigen is unknown.

RNA was extracted and reverse transcribed into cDNA as the sequencing template. The protocol was immunoSEQ multiplex PCR, while the TCRdb copy is restricted to in-frame clones and leaves out a portion. In the table there are some 180,000 clones, around three fifths of which are singletons. Source material: CD8+ T cells sorted from blood. The V gene is TRBV29-1, the J gene TRBJ1-2; 7 nucleotides line up with TRBD1. The sequence was collected from a human donor in good health. In DNA, the CDR3 is TGCAGCGTAACAGGGGCGGATGGCTACACCTTC. Translation: CSVTGADGYTF. Complete variable domain (other parts from reference TRBV29-1 and TRBJ1-2): SAVISQKPSRDICQRGTSLTIQCQVDSQVTMMFWYRQQPGQSLTLIATANQGSEATYESGFVIDKFPISRPNLTFSTLTVSNMSPEDSSIYLCSVTGADGYTFGSGTRLTVV.